Presented here are 12 T cell receptor beta chains from one specimen sequenced in a study of T cells in Graves' hyperthyroidism and ophthalmopathy. RNA transcripts yielded amplified TCR beta CDR3 regions. When the TCR CDR3 underwent first-round RT-PCR, the HTBI primer set was used. TCRdb itself ran the multiplex PCR reads through MiXCR, one entry per CDR3 protein. Among hundreds of thousands of distinct CDR3 sequences, just over 45% were seen once, and the ten largest hold about 7.8%. The sequencing sample was made of peripheral blood or thyroid tissue (not recorded which). These receptor sequences come from a woman younger than 30 with Graves' hyperthyroidism.

V and J are TRBV10-3 and TRBJ1-5; 10 bases are a match to TRBD1. The V gene end was trimmed by 4 bases and the J gene end by 4 bases; junction bases not matched to a gene: 4. Per germline, CDR1 ENHRY and CDR2 SYGVKD. The CDR3 consists of 15 residues. Here the CDR3 DNA reads TGTGCCATCAGTGGACAGGGGGCAGATAATCAGCCCCAGCATTTT. The encoded protein is CAISGQGADNQPQHF.

The gene calls are TRBV15 and TRBJ1-5, with a tentative D call TRBD1 (5 bases). V dropped 0 bases and J dropped 6 bases, with 9 bases sitting between them. The CDR3 runs to 14 residues. CDR1 is LNHNV and CDR2 is YYDKDF in the germline V gene (reference sequence). CDR3 region: CATSREVGAQPQHF. The DNA of the CDR3 is TGTGCCACCAGCAGAGAAGTAGGGGCTCAGCCCCAGCATTTT.

A few counts support this clonotype. This chain connects TRBV20-1 to TRBJ1-4; 8 positions match TRBD1. The length of the CDR3 is 14 residues. V shed 0 bases, J shed 8 bases, and the junction held 5 bases outside the gene matches. Germline loops: CDR1 DFQATT, CDR2 SNEGSKA (reference sequence). The CDR3 coding sequence is TGCAGTGCTAGAGATGGTACAGGGGGGGAAAAACTGTTTTTT. Translated: CSARDGTGGEKLFF.

A remark on this clonotype: A much larger clone sits a single nucleotide away, making a read error possible. This chain uses TRBV7-8 with TRBJ1-4; the match to TRBD1 covers 10 bases. This CDR3 has 13 residues. Germline V gene sequence: CDR1 SGHVS, CDR2 FQNEAQ. V gave up 5 bases and J gave up 12 bases; unmatched junction bases: 6. The CDR3 sequence: CASSGTGAVELFF. In DNA form, the CDR3 reads TGTGCCAGCAGCGGGACAGGGGCCGTGGAACTGTTTTTT.

This clonotype has a count of ten or more. The CDR3 loop reads CASSTRGYEQYF. The CDR3 coding sequence is TGTGCCAGTAGTACTCGGGGGTACGAGCAGTACTTC. V is TRBV19 and J is TRBJ2-7; possible D gene TRBD2, 6 bases. CDR3 length: 12 residues. The germline gives CDR1 LNHDA, CDR2 SQIVND (reference sequence). V was clipped by 4 bases and J by 4 bases, with 8 bases between them.

The chain carries TRBV20-1 and TRBJ2-5, with TRBD1 matching 10 bases. Per germline, CDR1 DFQATT and CDR2 SNEGSKA (reference sequence). The CDR3 totals 17 residues. With V trimmed by 0 bases and J by 5 bases, 12 bases remained unmatched. CDR3 coding DNA: TGCAGTGCTAGAGAGGAACGGACAGGGGGAAGTAGGGAGACCCAGTACTTC. It is translated as CSAREERTGGSRETQYF.

This chain joins TRBV29-1 and TRBJ2-7, with 9 nucleotides matching TRBD1. V dropped 3 bases and J dropped 5; count of bases not matched to a gene: 2. This CDR3 region has 12 residues. Germline CDR1 is SQVTM and CDR2 is ANQGSEA. This CDR3 is CSVDGQGHEQYF. The CDR3 DNA sequence: TGCAGCGTTGATGGACAGGGGCACGAGCAGTACTTC.

The V and J genes are TRBV29-1 and TRBJ1-1; 7 positions match TRBD1. V lost 8 bases, J lost 0 bases, and 3 bases stayed unmatched. Germline-derived CDR1 and CDR2 are SQVTM and ANQGSEA. The CDR3 is made up of 12 amino acids. CDR3 residues: CSRDSLNTEAFF. Here the CDR3 DNA reads TGCAGCCGGGACAGCCTGAACACTGAAGCTTTCTTT. The whole variable domain, remainder taken from reference TRBV29-1 and TRBJ1-1, is SAVISQKPSRDICQRGTSLTIQCQVDSQVTMMFWYRQQPGQSLTLIATANQGSEATYESGFVIDKFPISRPNLTFSTLTVSNMSPEDSSIYLCSRDSLNTEAFFGQGTRLTVV.

This clonotype was counted a few times. This chain connects TRBV12-3 or TRBV12-4 to TRBJ1-3; 8 bases line up with TRBD1. With 3 bases clipped from V and 4 bases from J, the junction kept 5 bases outside the gene matches. The CDR3 runs to 15 residues. In nucleotides, the CDR3 is TGTGCCAGCAGTTTGGGACAGGCGAGGGGAAACACCATATATTTT. As protein: CASSLGQARGNTIYF.

V and J are TRBV2 and TRBJ2-5, with 13 bases fitting TRBD2. Germline V gene sequence: CDR1 SNHLY, CDR2 FYNNEI. After removal of 4 bases from V and 7 bases from J, the junction contained 9 bases not matched to a gene. The CDR3 spans 16 residues. CDR3 in amino acids: CASSVGLAGEGGTQYF. CDR3 in DNA: TGTGCCAGCAGTGTTGGACTAGCGGGAGAAGGGGGGACCCAGTACTTC.

The chain recombines TRBV24-1 with TRBJ2-5, with TRBD2 matching over 7 bases. CDR3 length: 14 amino acids. Germline CDR1 KGHDR, CDR2 SFDVKD. J gave up 1 base and V 7 bases, and 5 bases lay outside the gene matches. The CDR3 region has the DNA TGTGCCACCAGGCCAGCGGGGTCCCAAGAGACCCAGTACTTC. Protein sequence: CATRPAGSQETQYF.

The chain links TRBV9 to TRBJ1-5; no reliable D call. The CDR3 runs 14 residues. The V end was cut by 4 bases, the J end by 9 bases, with 17 bases between. Germline V gives CDR1 SGDLS, CDR2 YYNGEE. The CDR3 reads CASSQRYGRSPQHF. The CDR3 DNA is TGTGCCAGCAGCCAAAGATACGGCCGGTCGCCCCAGCATTTT. Variable domain in full (rest from reference TRBV9 and TRBJ1-5): DSGVTQTPKHLITATGQRVTLRCSPRSGDLSVYWYQQSLDQGLQFLIQYYNGEERAKGNILERFSAQQFPDLHSELNLSSLELGDSALYFCASSQRYGRSPQHFGDGTRLSIL.